This T cell receptor (beta chain) was recovered during a study of memory CD4+ T cells and cytomegalovirus serostatus. Using immunoSEQ multiplex PCR, the repertoire was profiled, and TCRdb retains in-frame clones only, with some absent. This table holds about 39,000 clones, about three quarters found once. The sort gate was single viable CD3+CD4+CD8-CD45RO+ cells for memory CD4+ T cells. CD4+ T cells were isolated by positive magnetic selection. V dropped 7 bases and J dropped 1 base, with 11 bases sitting between them. Germline CDR1 reads SGHRS; CDR2 reads YFSETQ. CDR3 length: 13 amino acids. This clone has just a few counts.

The V call is TRBV5-1, the J call TRBJ1-1, with a weak D call TRBD1 (5 bases). This receptor was obtained from an adult in good health and CMV-seronegative. The material sequenced was memory CD4+ T cells from blood. CDR3 protein: CASFWDGNTEAFF. In DNA, the CDR3 is TGCGCCAGCTTTTGGGACGGGAACACTGAAGCTTTCTTT.